The TCR beta chain described here comes from a study of cytomegalovirus exposure and HLA in healthy donors (dated by TCRdb to between 2016 and 2019). Regarding the study in general: In an earlier analysis of 450 to 750 of the donors, roughly 300 Gb of sequence data and 90 million to 120 million unique TCR beta sequences from some 170 million T cells were reported. An early release that covered some 630 HLA-typed donors contained about 300 gigabases of sequencing data and tens of millions of unique TCR sequences. Of the roughly 430 genotyped donors, around 81% fell in the genetic ancestry cluster associated with self-reported Caucasian donors. The aim of the study was to test whether cataloging public T cell receptors could identify signatures of past pathogen exposure. The T cell repertoires of 666 subjects were profiled by immunosequencing and related to cytomegalovirus serostatus. Along with the approximately 650-subject first cohort, a separate validation cohort of over a hundred different subjects was used. To predict cytomegalovirus infection status, the study combined high-throughput TCR immunosequencing, statistical association of individual TCRs with disease status, and machine learning. A later analysis re-examined previously published TCR beta repertoires from 600 to 700 donors and added high-resolution HLA genotyping to investigate patterns of TCR occurrence. In the later analysis, no new phenotypic data were used to find candidate immune exposures; instead, reliance was placed on TCR beta sequences and their occurrence across donors. An earlier analysis of approximately 640 of the donors applied high-throughput TCR beta sequencing to assess whether each TCR beta V gene segment acted as functional or pseudogenic. Alongside the repertoire data, information on donor age, sex, ethnicity and CMV serostatus was compiled. In a later genetic analysis, genome-wide SNP genotypes for about 65% of the roughly 700 donors were used, and that subset was treated as a discovery cohort. Every discovery cohort repertoire had been produced on one sequencing platform. HLA typing included class I and class II loci at four-digit resolution. The number of donors typed differed by locus, with 629-630 for A, B, C, DRB1 and DQB1, roughly 520 for DQA1, 606 for DPA1, and under 490 for DPB1. Four or five DR-DQ haplotypes were handled as single units for association and clustering because linkage in the cohort was strong. Across approximately 400 genotyped donors of the cohort, an average of about 240,000 unique TCR beta nucleotide sequences per donor were sequenced, and roughly 20% of those sequences were non-productive. Here is what the overall study found, with its caveats: HLA typing was unavailable for some donors at each locus, so association tests used only the typed subset. Compared with equally common non-associated chains, HLA-associated TCR beta chains in a later analysis were more clonally expanded and had lower generation probabilities. Three of the identified cytomegalovirus-associated TCR beta chains were confirmed in vitro to be specific for cytomegalovirus antigens. A later analysis associated about 18,000 TCR beta sequences with specific HLA alleles at a false discovery rate of 0.05. In an earlier analysis of under 600 of the donors, most TCR beta V segments were observed in productive rearrangements about 87% or about 30% of the time, broadly matching IMGT annotations. Linkage disequilibrium might explain the correlated functional status among segregating V segments, but an unknown experimental factor could not be excluded. In a later analysis, most CMV-associated TCR beta chains were found to appear HLA-restricted, with HLA associations seemingly driven largely by CMV exposure. Most TCR sequences were seen in very few donors, while some public TCRs were found in many individuals. The only immune exposure information available for the cohort was CMV serostatus. A further reported finding was that TCR beta sequences accurately predicted the HLA-A and HLA-B alleles for most subjects in the first cohort. In a later analysis, the rate of TCR association differed among HLA loci, with DRB1 alleles having the most associated TCRs and HLA-C alleles having the fewest. A cluster of highly shared sequence variants was judged likely to be a technical artifact of the sequencing pipeline. According to a later genetic analysis, donors in an Asian-associated ancestry cluster had fewer N-insertions in productive TCRs than the approximately 610-donor mean. Cytomegalovirus status was reported to be diagnosed by the classifier with high specificity and sensitivity in both the original and validation cohorts. The presence/absence analyses assumed that sequencing depth was roughly uniform across donors, and that assumption may not be true. Because counts were too low, seventeen rarely observed V segments, including chromosome 9 orphons, were excluded from the earlier analysis of under 650 of the donors. It was suggested by the authors that the approach could potentially be generalized to other disease states and immunological phenotypes. Strong co-occurrence of HLA alleles, especially DR and DQ, made assigning TCR associations to individual alleles difficult. According to a later analysis, parvovirus B19, influenza, CMV and Epstein-Barr virus appeared linked to several top co-occurrence clusters. The study listed 164 TCR beta chains as associated with cytomegalovirus. In this cohort, only TCR beta chains were sequenced, and detectable features were limited by the absence of alpha or paired-chain data. Because the 87-base-pair reads could not distinguish some IMGT-functional V segments, including TRBV6-2 and TRBV6-3, those segments were excluded. V-gene and J-gene trimming of TCR beta chains was associated with a missense DCLRE1C variant in a later genetic analysis, and the association was replicated in an independent cohort.

Library preparation was by the immunoSEQ multiplex PCR assay. For the multiplex PCR, a mixture combining 60 forward primers for TCR Vbeta segments and 13 reverse primers for TCR Jbeta segments was used. A multiplex PCR assay on genomic DNA amplified the CDR3 region of rearranged TCR beta genes. The Illumina HiSeq System was used to sequence the amplified TCR beta libraries as 87-base-pair reads. The study's processing was this. A later analysis counted about 82 million unique TCR beta chains across the 650 to 800 repertoires, and some 11 million of these chains were shared by at least two donors. Raw reads were error-corrected and collapsed into unique sequences by a nearest-neighbor algorithm in which closely related sequences were merged to remove PCR and sequencing errors. To assign V, D and J gene segments, CDR3 sequences were aligned to IMGT reference sequences. For a sequence to be retained, a match of at least six nucleotides to both a V gene segment and a J gene segment was required. Rearrangements were called productive when the CDR3 lacked stop codons and stayed in frame with V and J; all others were non-productive. CDR3 was defined according to IMGT convention as the region running from the second conserved V-encoded cysteine to the conserved J-encoded phenylalanine. The earlier analysis of some 540 of the donors excluded any sequence lacking an unambiguous match to a single V gene segment. An earlier analysis of 587 of the donors called V segments functional above 56.7% productive rearrangements and segregating when the between-donor standard deviation exceeded 5%. A statistical classification framework was built to diagnose cytomegalovirus status from the catalog of TCR beta chain sequences. A later analysis assigned V and J genes by comparing TCR nucleotide sequences with IMGT/GENE-DB human TR gene sequences. A later analysis assigned CDR3 sequences and most-parsimonious VDJ recombination scenarios with the TCRdist pipeline. In a later analysis, each TCR beta chain was defined by its CDR3 amino acid sequence together with its V-gene family, and reads lacking a unique V-gene family were excluded. As a way to deal with suspected cross-contamination and a sequencing artifact, a later analysis dropped 592 nucleotide sequences that were highly shared and had low generation probability. In a later analysis, a clonal expansion index was calculated for each public chain from normalized within-repertoire ranks of inferred template counts. A later analysis computed generation probabilities with a VDJ recombination model fitted to out-of-frame rearrangements, and checked the results against IGoR. A later analysis scored TCR-TCR, TCR-HLA and TCR-CMV co-occurrence with hypergeometric tests, applying a repertoire-size bias correction to TCR pairs. To estimate false discovery rates, a later analysis permuted the HLA or CMV assignments 20 times. In a later analysis, co-occurring TCRs were grouped with DBSCAN, and TCRdist sequence similarity was added when clustering was performed within HLA-allele-positive subsets. Co-occurrence clustering excluded repertoires with fewer than 30,000 or more than 120,000 public chains, plus five with anomalous nucleotide sharing. The table comes from immuneACCESS by way of TCRdb, which keeps in-frame sequences with V and J called. Part of the clones is missing from these tables; in studies checked, under half for an unresolved V gene and the rest for unknown reasons. The V and J calls and the clone size are those of that table, but D and trimming were determined from the DNA. The sample profile shows 180,000 or so clones; 70% to 85% of them were found once. Approximately 0.098% of the sample rests with the top ten.

Relative to germline, V is 4 bases shorter and J is 6 bases shorter, with 15 bases between their ends. The CDR3 has 14 amino acids, counting the end cysteine and phenylalanine. CDR3 DNA is the only sequence kept; it has 42 bases, read in frame from the first base. Taken from the germline V gene, the CDR1 and CDR2 loops are MNHNS and SASEGT. Notes on this clone: Its recognized antigen is unknown. Base-call qualities are not available, and no considerably larger clone is one nucleotide away.

The cohort comprised some 680 healthy bone marrow donors. All cohort members were sampled while nominally healthy, although unrecorded immune exposures were likely present. The donor was CMV seronegative and was included in the group of about 350 seronegative cohort members. A peripheral blood sample was collected from each donor, and TCR beta sequencing was performed on peripheral blood mononuclear cells. Genomic DNA extraction from the blood cell samples was performed with the Qiagen DNeasy Blood Extraction Kit. The rearranged segments are TRBV6-1 and TRBJ1-2; perhaps TRBD1 is the D gene, with 6 bases matching. The clonotype was recovered from a boy aged 2 to 9 in good health and CMV-seronegative. The sample taken for sequencing was PBMCs. The DNA is TGTGCCAGCAGTGGACCCACAGGGTGGCATGGCTACACCTTC. This is translated as CASSGPTGWHGYTF.